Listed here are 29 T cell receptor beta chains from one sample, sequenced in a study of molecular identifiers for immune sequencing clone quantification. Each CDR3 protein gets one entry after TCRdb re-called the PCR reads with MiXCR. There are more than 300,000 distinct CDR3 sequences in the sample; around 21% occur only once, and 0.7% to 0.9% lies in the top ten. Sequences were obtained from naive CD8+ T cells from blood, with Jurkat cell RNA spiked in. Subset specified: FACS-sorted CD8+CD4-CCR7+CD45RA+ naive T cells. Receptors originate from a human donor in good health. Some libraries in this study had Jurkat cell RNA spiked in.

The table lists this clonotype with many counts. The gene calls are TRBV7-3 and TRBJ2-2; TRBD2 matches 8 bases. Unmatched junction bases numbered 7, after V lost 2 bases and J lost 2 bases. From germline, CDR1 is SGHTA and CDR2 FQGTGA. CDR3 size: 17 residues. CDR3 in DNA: TGTGCCAGCAGCTTAGATCCGGGAGGGATCAACACCGGGGAGCTGTTTTTT. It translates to CASSLDPGGINTGELFF.

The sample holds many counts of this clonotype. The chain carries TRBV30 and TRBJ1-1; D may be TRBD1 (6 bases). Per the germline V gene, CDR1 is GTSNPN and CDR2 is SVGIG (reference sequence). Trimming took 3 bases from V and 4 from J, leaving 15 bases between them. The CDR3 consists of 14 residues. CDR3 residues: CAWSVNGQSTEAFF. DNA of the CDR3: TGTGCCTGGAGCGTAAACGGACAGAGCACTGAAGCTTTCTTT. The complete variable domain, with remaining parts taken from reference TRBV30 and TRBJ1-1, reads SQTIHQWPATLVQPVGSPLSLECTVEGTSNPNLYWYRQAAGRGLQLLFYSVGIGQISSEVPQNLSASRPQDRQFILSSKKLLLSDSGFYLCAWSVNGQSTEAFFGQGTRLTVV.

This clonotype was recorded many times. The chain's CDR3 is CASSLGLAGAMTGELFF. As DNA, the CDR3 is TGTGCCAGCAGCCTAGGACTAGCGGGAGCAATGACCGGGGAGCTGTTTTTT. The chain has TRBV7-2 and TRBJ2-2; 13 nucleotides agree with TRBD2. The CDR3 has 17 residues. The germline CDR1 and CDR2 sequences are SGHTA and FQGNSA. V lost 5 bases to trimming and J lost 5 bases; unmatched junction nucleotides: 8.

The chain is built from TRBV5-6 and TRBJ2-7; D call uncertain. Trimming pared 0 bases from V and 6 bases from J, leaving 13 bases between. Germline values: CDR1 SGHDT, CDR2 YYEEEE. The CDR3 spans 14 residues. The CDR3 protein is CASSLGRQMTEQYF. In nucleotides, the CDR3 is TGTGCCAGCAGCTTGGGGCGACAAATGACCGAGCAGTACTTC.

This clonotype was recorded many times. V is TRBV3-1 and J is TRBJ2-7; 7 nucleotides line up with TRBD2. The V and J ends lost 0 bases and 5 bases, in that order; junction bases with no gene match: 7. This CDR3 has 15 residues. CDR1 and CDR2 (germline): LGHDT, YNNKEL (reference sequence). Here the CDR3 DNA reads TGTGCCAGCAGCCAAGATAGATGGGGGGGAAACGAGCAGTACTTC. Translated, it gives CASSQDRWGGNEQYF.

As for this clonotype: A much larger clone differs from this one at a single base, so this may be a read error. CDR3 in amino acids: CASSLADSYYEQYF. The CDR3 region has the DNA TGTGCCAGCAGCTTAGCCGACAGCTACTACGAGCAGTACTTC. V gene TRBV7-9 combines with J gene TRBJ2-7; weak D call: TRBD1 (5 bases). This CDR3 spans 14 amino acids. V lost 0 bases, J lost 3 bases, and 9 bases lay in between. Germline V lookup: CDR1 SEHNR, CDR2 FQNEAQ (reference sequence).

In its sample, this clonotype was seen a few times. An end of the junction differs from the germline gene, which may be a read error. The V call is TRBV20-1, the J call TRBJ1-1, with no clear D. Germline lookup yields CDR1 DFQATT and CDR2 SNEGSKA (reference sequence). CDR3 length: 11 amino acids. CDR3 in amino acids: CSARDMTEASF. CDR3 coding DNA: TGCAGTGCTAGAGACATGACTGAAGCTTCCTTT.

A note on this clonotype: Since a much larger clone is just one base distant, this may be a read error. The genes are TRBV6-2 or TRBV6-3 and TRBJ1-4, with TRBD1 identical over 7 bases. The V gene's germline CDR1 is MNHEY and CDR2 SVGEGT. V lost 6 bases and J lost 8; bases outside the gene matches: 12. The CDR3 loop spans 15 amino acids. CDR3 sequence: CASSAGQAGREKLFF. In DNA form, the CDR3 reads TGTGCCAGCAGCGCCGGACAGGCGGGTCGGGAAAAACTGTTTTTT.

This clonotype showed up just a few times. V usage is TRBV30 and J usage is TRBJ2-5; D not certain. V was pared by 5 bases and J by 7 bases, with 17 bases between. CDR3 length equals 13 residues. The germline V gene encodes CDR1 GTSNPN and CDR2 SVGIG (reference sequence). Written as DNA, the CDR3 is TGTGCCTGGTGGGCAGGCTTTGGTCGGACCCAGTACTTC. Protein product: CAWWAGFGRTQYF.

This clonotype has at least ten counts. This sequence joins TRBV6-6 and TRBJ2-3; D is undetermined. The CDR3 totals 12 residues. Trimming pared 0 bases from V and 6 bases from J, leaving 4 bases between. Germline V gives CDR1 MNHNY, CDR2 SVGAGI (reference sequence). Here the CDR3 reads CASSYSKDTQYF. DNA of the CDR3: TGTGCCAGCAGTTACTCGAAGGATACGCAGTATTTT.

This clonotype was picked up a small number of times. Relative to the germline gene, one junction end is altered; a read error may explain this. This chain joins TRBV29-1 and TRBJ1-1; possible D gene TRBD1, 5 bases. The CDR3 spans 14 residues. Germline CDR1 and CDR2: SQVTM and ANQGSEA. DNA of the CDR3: TGCTGCGTTGAGAAGACAGCCTGGAACACTGAAGCTTTCTTT. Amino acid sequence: CCVEKTAWNTEAFF.

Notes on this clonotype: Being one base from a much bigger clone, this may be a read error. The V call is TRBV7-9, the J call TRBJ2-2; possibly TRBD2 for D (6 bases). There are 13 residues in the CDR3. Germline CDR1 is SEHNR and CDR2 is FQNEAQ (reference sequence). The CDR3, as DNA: TGTGCCAGCAGCTTTAGCGTAACCGGGGGGCTGTTTTTT. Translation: CASSFSVTGGLFF. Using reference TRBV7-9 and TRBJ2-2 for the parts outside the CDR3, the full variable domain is DTGVSQNPRHKITKRGQNVTFRCDPISEHNRLYWYRQTLGQGPEFLTYFQNEAQLEKSRLLSDRFSAERPKGSFSTLEIQRTEQGDSAMYLCASSFSVTGGLFFGEGSRLTVL.

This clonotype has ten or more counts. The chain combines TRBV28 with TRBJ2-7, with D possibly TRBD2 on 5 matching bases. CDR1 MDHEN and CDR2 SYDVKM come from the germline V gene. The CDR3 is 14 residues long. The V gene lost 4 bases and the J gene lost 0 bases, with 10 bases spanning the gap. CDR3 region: CASSSGVSSYEQYF. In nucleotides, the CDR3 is TGTGCCAGCAGTTCCGGGGTTAGCTCCTACGAGCAGTACTTC.

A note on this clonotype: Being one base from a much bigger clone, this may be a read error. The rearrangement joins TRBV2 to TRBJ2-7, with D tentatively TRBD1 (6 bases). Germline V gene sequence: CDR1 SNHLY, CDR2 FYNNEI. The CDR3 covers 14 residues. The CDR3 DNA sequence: TGTGCCAGCAGGGGGTACAGGGAGACCTACGGGCAGTACTTC. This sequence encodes CASRGYRETYGQYF. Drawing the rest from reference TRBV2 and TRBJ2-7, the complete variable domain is EPEVTQTPSHQVTQMGQEVILRCVPISNHLYFYWYRQILGQKVEFLVSFYNNEISEKSEIFDDQFSVERPDGSNFTLKIRSTKLEDSAMYFCASRGYRETYGQYFGPGTRLTVT.

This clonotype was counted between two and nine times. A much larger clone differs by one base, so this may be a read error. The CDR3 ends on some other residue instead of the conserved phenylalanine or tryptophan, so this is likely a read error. The CDR3 sequence: CASREQGAPDTQYY. CDR3 DNA sequence: TGTGCCAGCAGAGAGCAGGGGGCTCCAGATACGCAGTATTAT. The chain links TRBV28 to TRBJ2-3; 8 positions agree with TRBD1. CDR1 is MDHEN, CDR2 SYDVKM, per germline. CDR3 size: 14 residues. With V trimmed by 6 bases and J by 4 bases, 6 bases remained unmatched.

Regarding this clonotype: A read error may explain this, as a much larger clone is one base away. CDR3 in DNA: TGTGCCAGCAGCTTAGGAGAACAGCGCGGAGTTTTCTTT. Amino acid sequence: CASSLGEQRGVFF. The J gene is TRBJ1-1, the V gene TRBV7-9; D is undetermined. CDR3 size: 13 residues. Germline V gives CDR1 SEHNR, CDR2 FQNEAQ (reference sequence). The V and J ends lost 1 base and 13 bases respectively, with 16 bases between them. Supplemented by reference TRBV7-9 and TRBJ1-1, the full variable domain reads DTGVSQNPRHKITKRGQNVTFRCDPISEHNRLYWYRQTLGQGPEFLTYFQNEAQLEKSRLLSDRFSAERPKGSFSTLEIQRTEQGDSAMYLCASSLGEQRGVFFGQGTRLTVV.

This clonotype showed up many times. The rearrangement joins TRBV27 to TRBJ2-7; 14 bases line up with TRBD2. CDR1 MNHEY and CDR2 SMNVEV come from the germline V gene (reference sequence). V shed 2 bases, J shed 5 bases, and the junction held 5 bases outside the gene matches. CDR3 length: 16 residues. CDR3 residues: CASSLLGTSGSNEQYF. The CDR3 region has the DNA TGTGCCAGCAGTTTACTCGGGACTAGCGGGAGTAACGAGCAGTACTTC.

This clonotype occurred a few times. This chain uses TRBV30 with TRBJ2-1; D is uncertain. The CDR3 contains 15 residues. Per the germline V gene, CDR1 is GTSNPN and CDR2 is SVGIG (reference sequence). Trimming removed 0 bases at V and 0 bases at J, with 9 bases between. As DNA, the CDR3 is TGTGCCTGGAGTGTACCCCCGAGCTCCTACAATGAGCAGTTCTTC. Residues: CAWSVPPSSYNEQFF.

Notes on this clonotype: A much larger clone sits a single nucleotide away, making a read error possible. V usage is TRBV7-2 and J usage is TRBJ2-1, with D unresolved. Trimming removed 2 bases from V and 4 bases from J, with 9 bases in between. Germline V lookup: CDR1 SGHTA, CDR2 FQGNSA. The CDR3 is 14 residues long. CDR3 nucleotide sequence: TGTGCCAGCAGCTTATACGCCACATACAATGAGCAGTTCTTC. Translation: CASSLYATYNEQFF.

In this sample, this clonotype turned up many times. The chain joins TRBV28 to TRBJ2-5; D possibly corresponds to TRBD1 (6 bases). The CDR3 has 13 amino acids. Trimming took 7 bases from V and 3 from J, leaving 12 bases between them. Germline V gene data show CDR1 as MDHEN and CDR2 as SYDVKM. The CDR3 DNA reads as TGTGCCAGCACTCTAGAGGGGGAAGAGACCCAGTACTTC. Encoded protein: CASTLEGEETQYF.

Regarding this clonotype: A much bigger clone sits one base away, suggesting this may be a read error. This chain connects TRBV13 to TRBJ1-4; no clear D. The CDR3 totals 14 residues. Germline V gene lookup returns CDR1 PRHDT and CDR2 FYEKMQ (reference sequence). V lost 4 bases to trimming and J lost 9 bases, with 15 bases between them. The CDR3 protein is CASSSGPGSKKLFF. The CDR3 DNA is TGTGCCAGCAGCTCAGGACCGGGCAGCAAAAAACTGTTTTTT.

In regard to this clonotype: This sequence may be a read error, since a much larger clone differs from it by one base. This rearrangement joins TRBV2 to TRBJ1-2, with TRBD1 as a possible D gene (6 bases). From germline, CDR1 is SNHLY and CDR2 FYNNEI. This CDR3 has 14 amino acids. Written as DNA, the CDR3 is TGTGCCACCACGTGGGACACGCAGGGCGATGGCTGCACCTTC. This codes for CATTWDTQGDGCTF.

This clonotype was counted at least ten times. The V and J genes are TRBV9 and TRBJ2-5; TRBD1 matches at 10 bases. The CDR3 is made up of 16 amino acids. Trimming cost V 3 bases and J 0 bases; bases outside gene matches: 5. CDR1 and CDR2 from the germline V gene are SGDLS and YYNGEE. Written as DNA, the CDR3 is TGTGCCAGCAGCGCGTTGGACAGGGGGTACCAAGAGACCCAGTACTTC. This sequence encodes CASSALDRGYQETQYF.

The CDR3 protein is CASSYTGIFSTDTQYF. The CDR3 nucleotides are TGTGCCAGCAGTTACACAGGGATCTTCAGCACAGATACGCAGTATTTT. This chain joins TRBV6-2 or TRBV6-3 and TRBJ2-3, with D possibly being TRBD1 (6 bases). This CDR3 has 16 residues. Trimming took off 2 bases at V and 0 bases at J, with 12 bases between the two ends. Germline V lookup: CDR1 MNHEY, CDR2 SVGEGT.

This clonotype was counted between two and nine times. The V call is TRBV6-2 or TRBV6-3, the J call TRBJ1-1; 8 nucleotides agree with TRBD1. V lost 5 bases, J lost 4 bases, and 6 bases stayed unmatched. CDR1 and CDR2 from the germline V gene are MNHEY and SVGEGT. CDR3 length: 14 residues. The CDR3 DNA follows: TGTGCCAGCAGTATGAGACAGGGGTTCACTGAAGCTTTCTTT. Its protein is CASSMRQGFTEAFF.

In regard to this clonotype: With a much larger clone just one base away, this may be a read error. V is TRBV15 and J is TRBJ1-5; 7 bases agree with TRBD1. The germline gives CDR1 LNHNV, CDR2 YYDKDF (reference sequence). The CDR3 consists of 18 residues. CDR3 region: CATSVLWDRSYSNQPLHF. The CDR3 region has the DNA TGTGCCACCAGCGTACTATGGGACAGAAGTTATAGCAATCAGCCCCTGCATTTT.

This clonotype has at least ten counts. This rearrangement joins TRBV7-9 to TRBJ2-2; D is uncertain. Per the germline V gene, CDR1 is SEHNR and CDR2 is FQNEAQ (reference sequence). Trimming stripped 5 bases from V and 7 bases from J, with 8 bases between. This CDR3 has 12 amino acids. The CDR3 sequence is CASSPQLGELFF. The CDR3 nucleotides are TGTGCCAGCAGCCCACAACTCGGGGAGCTGTTTTTT. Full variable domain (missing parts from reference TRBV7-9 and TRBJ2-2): DTGVSQNPRHKITKRGQNVTFRCDPISEHNRLYWYRQTLGQGPEFLTYFQNEAQLEKSRLLSDRFSAERPKGSFSTLEIQRTEQGDSAMYLCASSPQLGELFFGEGSRLTVL.

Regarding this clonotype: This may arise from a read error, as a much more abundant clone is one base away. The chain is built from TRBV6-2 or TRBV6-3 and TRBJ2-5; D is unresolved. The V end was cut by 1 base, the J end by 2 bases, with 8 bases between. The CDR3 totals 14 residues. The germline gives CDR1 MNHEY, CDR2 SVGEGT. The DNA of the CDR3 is TGTGCCAGCAGTTACTGGCGGAAGCAAGAGACCCAGTACTTC. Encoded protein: CASSYWRKQETQYF.

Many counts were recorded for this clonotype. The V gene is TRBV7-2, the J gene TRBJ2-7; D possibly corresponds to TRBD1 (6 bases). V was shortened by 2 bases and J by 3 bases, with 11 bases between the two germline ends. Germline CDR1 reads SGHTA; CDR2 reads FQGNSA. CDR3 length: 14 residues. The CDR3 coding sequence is TGTGCCAGCAGCTTACGGGACAAGTACTACGAGCAGTACTTC. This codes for CASSLRDKYYEQYF.